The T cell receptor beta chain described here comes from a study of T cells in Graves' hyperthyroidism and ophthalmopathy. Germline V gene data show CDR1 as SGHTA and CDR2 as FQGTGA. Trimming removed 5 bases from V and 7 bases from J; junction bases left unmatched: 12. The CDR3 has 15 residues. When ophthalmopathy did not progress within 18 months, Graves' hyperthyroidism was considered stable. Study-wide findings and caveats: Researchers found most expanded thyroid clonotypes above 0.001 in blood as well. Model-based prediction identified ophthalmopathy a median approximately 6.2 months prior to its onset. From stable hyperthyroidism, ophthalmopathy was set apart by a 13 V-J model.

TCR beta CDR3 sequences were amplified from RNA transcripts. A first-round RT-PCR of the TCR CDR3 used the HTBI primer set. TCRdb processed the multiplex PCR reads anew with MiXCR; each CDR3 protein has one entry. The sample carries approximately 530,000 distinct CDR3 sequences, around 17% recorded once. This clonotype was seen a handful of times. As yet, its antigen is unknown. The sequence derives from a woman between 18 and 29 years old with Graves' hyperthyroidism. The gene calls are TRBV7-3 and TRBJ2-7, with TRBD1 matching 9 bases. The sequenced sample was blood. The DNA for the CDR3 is TGTGCCAGCAGCCCCTCCGGGACAGGGATTGAAGAGCAGTACTTC. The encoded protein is CASSPSGTGIEEQYF.